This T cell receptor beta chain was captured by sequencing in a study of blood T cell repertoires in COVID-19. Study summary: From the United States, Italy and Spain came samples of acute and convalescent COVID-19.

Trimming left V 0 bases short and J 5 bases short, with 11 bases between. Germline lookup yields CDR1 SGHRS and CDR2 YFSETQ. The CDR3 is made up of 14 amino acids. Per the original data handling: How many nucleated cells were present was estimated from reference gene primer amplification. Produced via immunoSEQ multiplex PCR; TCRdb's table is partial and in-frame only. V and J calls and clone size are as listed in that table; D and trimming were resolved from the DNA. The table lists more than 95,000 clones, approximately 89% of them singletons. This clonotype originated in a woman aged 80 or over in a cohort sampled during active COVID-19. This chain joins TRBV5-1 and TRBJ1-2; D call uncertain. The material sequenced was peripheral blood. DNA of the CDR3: TGCGCCAGCAGCTTGGCCGTAACAGCATATGGCTACACCTTC. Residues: CASSLAVTAYGYTF.